This T cell receptor beta chain was recovered during a study of OX40 agonist ivuxolimab in advanced cancers. Across the study: Each dose-escalation patient presented with hepatocellular carcinoma, melanoma, renal cell or head and neck cancer.

The assay was immunoSEQ multiplex PCR, and TCRdb's table has in-frame clones only and misses some. Of roughly 20,000 clones detected, over 80% appear once; the ten largest clones hold roughly 20%. Of note for this clone: Its antigen is unidentified.

The CDR3 totals 17 residues. Germline values: CDR1 SGHDT, CDR2 YYEEEE. Deletions cut 2 bases from V and 0 bases from J, with 14 bases between. Broader study findings: CD4+ and CD8+ T cells in blood underwent clonal expansion by week 6 at 0.1 to 3.0 mg/kg.

Sequenced material: CD4+ or CD8+ T cells sorted from blood, taken in a trial of the OX40 agonist ivuxolimab. This rearrangement joins TRBV5-6 to TRBJ1-4; D is uncertain. This TCR derives from an adult with an advanced solid tumor such as melanoma, head and neck, liver or kidney cancer. This chain's CDR3 is CASSFHEERATNEKLFF. The CDR3 nucleotides read TGTGCCAGCAGCTTTCATGAGGAAAGAGCAACTAATGAAAAACTGTTTTTT.